The sample holds one count of the clone carrying this T cell receptor (beta chain). Its antigen remains unidentified. Trimming took off 0 bases at V and 0 bases at J, with 11 bases between the two ends. The CDR3 runs to 16 residues. Germline V lookup: CDR1 MNHEY, CDR2 SVGAGI. The assay that was used to sequence DNA from cultured CD4+ T cells was the Oncomine TCR Beta short-read assay. TCRdb re-called the PCR reads with MiXCR, one entry per CDR3 protein. Seen here are about 10,000 distinct CDR3 sequences, 70% to 75% observed once, and the top ten hold 7.5% to 9%. The data were taken from a study of vaccination and CD4 T cells after COVID-19. Study-wide background: Spike peptides, overlapping and drawn from SARS-CoV-2, HCoV-NL63, HCoV-OC43 and HCoV-229E, were used to stimulate cells.

Treatment denoted: roughly 10-day PBMC culture with coronavirus spike peptide pools or control peptides (ViraFEST assay). Sequencing was carried out using CD4+ T cells from blood, cultured in vitro. This receptor was identified in a human donor who had recovered from COVID-19. The V gene is TRBV6-5, the J gene TRBJ1-2; no reliable D call. The CDR3 loop is CASSYSGSPTNYGYTF. DNA for the CDR3: TGTGCCAGCAGTTACTCGGGGAGCCCCACTAACTATGGCTACACCTTC.